This T cell receptor beta chain derives from a study of cytomegalovirus exposure and HLA in healthy donors. Study conclusions and caveats: Approximately 160 TCR beta chains were listed as cytomegalovirus-associated. The classifier reportedly diagnosed cytomegalovirus status with high sensitivity and specificity.

The data were produced by immunoSEQ multiplex PCR, yet TCRdb's version contains in-frame clones alone and is incomplete. The repertoire holds fewer than 200,000 clones, with approximately 83% as singletons. A word on this clone: The antigen is unknown.

Sequenced: PBMCs. The sequence came from a woman aged 18 to 35 in good health and CMV-seropositive.

CDR3 amino acids: CASRTTSAFKEQYF. The DNA of the CDR3 is TGTGCCAGCAGAACAACCTCCGCCTTTAAGGAGCAGTACTTC. The chain links TRBV6-5 to TRBJ2-7, with unresolved D. The CDR3 covers 14 residues. The V gene lost 6 bases and the J gene lost 7 bases, with 19 bases spanning the gap. Germline V CDR1 and CDR2: MNHEY, SVGAGI.